This T cell receptor (beta chain) was profiled in a study of tumor-infiltrating lymphocytes in primary liver carcinoma. The V and J ends lost 2 bases and 8 bases respectively, with 16 bases between them. Per the germline V gene, CDR1 is PRHDT and CDR2 is FYEKMQ (reference sequence). The CDR3 runs to 14 residues. A primer matching the constant region was used to make TCR beta cDNA from approximately 0.45 ug of total RNA. What produced the TCR beta libraries was three nested multiplex PCR rounds using slightly modified ARM-PCR. TRBV1-TRBV30 forward primers paired with a C-beta reverse primer were used in the first two PCR rounds, which ran approximately 11 cycles each. TCRdb itself ran the multiplex PCR reads through MiXCR, one entry per CDR3 protein. This table has 95,000 to 150,000 distinct CDR3 sequences, 55% to 65% appearing once. Each 20-30 mg portion of unsorted bulk tissue served as the source for co-extraction of RNA and DNA. Researchers took samples from five separate regions of each tumor.

Notes on the study in general: Tumor region pairs overlapped more than did tumor-adjacent and tumor-blood pairs. Tumors had a significantly higher top-250-clone fraction than blood (p = 0.039). Roughly 7-25% of top clones, and no more, occurred in all five tumor regions.

As to this clonotype: Its target is not known. A much more abundant neighbour one base away suggests this may be a read error.

The chain combines TRBV13 with TRBJ2-7, with TRBD1 as a possible D gene (5 bases). The TCR originated in a woman aged 55-75 years with primary liver carcinoma and hepatitis B virus infection. Sequencing was done on a sample of liver tumor tissue from sampling region 1. Subset defined: tumor region T1, superior pole. CDR3 sequence: CASSLSSAGIKQYF. The CDR3 DNA reads as TGTGCCAGCAGCTTAAGTTCGGCAGGGATCAAGCAGTACTTC.